This T cell receptor (beta chain) was captured by sequencing in a study of shared clonotypes between healthy human individuals. General observations from the study: For sorted subsets, rarefaction showed incomplete sequencing despite large depth.

Every immunoSEQ plate was one replicate of a subset's evenly spread DNA. Replicate PCRs for sorted subsets used about 200 ng DNA; this equaled 25,000 to 30,000 T cell genomes. Sequencing was performed with immunoSEQ multiplex PCR; in TCRdb, only in-frame clones are kept and a portion is missing. The table lists nearly 750,000 clones, over 55% of them singletons, with 1.8% in the top ten. A remark on this clone: What it binds is not known.

This CDR3 spans 13 amino acids. CDR1 is LGHNT, CDR2 FRNRAP, per germline. Trimming left V 3 bases short and J 1 base short, with 5 bases between. The rearrangement links TRBV12-5 to TRBJ2-3; D gene uncertain. This receptor was obtained from a woman in her twenties or thirties in good health. Input material: memory CD4+ T cells sorted from blood. Indicated subset: CD45RA-negative fraction. CDR3 sequence reads: CASGFTGTDTQYF. DNA for the CDR3: TGTGCTAGTGGTTTCACGGGCACAGATACGCAGTATTTT.